Described below is a single T cell receptor beta chain sequence and its context. The data originate from a study of blood T cell repertoires in COVID-19. Turning to the study itself: Collection of acute and convalescent COVID-19 samples took place in the United States, Italy and Spain. The cDNA or gDNA used as material had been derived from T cells, B-cell-depleted T cells, or PBMCs.

Looked up from germline, CDR1 is SGDLS and CDR2 is YYNGEE. The CDR3 runs 16 residues. Trimming at V came to 2 bases and at J to 7 bases, leaving 8 bases not matched to a gene. Authors' methods: Reference gene primer amplification yielded estimated nucleated cell counts. Sequencing used immunoSEQ multiplex PCR; TCRdb keeps in-frame clones, though not all of them. V and J calls and clone size come straight from that table; D and trimming were deduced from the DNA. The top ten clones hold roughly 3.4% of a sample with about 340,000 clones, about 90% of them seen once. Source material: peripheral blood. This chain connects TRBV9 to TRBJ2-1; 11 bases line up with TRBD2. The TCR originated in a woman between 18 and 29 years old who had recovered from COVID-19. In DNA, the CDR3 is TGTGCCAGCAGCGTCCAACTAGCGGGAGTCGTAAATGAGCAGTTCTTC. It codes for CASSVQLAGVVNEQFF.